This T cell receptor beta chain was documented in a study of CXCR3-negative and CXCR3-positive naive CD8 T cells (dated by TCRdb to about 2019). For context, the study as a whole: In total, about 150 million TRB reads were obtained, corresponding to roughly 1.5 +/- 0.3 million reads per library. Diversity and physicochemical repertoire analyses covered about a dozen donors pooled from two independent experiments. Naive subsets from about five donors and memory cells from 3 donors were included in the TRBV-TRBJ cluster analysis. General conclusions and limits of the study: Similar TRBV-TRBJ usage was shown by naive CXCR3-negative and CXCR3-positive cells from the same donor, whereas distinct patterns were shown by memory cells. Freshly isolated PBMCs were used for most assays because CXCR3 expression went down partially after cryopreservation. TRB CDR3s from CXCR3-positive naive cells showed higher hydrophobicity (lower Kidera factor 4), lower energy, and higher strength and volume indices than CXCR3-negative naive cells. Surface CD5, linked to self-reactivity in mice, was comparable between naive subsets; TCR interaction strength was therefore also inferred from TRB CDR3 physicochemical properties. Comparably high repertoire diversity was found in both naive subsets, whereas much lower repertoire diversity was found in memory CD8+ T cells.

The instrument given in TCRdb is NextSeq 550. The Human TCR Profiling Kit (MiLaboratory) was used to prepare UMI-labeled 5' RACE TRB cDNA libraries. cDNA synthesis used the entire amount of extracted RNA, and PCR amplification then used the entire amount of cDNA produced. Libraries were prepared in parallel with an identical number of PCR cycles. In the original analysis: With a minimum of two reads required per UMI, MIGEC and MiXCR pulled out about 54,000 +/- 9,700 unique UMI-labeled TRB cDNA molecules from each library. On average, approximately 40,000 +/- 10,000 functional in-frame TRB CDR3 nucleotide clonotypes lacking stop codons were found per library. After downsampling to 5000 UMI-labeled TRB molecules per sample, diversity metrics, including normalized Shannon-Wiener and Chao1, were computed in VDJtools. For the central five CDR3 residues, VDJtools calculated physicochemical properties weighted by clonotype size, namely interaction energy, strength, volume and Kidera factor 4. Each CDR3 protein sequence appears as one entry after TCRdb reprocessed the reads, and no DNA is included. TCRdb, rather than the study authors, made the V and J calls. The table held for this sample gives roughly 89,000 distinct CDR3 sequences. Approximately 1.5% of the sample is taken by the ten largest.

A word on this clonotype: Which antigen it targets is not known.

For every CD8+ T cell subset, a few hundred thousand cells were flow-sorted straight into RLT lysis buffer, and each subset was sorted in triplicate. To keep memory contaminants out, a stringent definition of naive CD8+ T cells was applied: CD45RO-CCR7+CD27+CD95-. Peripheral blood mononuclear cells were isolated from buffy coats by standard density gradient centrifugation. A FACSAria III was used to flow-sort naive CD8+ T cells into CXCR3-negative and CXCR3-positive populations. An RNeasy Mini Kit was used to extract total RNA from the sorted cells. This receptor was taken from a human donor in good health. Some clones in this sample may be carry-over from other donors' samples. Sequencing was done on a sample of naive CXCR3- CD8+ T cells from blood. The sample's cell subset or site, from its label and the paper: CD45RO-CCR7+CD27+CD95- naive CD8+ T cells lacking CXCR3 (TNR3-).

The CDR3 protein is CASSDPGLMNTEAFF. The V gene is TRBV25-1 and the J gene is TRBJ1-1. Inclusive of the bounding cysteine and phenylalanine, the CDR3 is 15 residues long. No coding sequence is recorded. CDR1 and CDR2 (MGHDK, SYGVNS) derive from the germline V gene.